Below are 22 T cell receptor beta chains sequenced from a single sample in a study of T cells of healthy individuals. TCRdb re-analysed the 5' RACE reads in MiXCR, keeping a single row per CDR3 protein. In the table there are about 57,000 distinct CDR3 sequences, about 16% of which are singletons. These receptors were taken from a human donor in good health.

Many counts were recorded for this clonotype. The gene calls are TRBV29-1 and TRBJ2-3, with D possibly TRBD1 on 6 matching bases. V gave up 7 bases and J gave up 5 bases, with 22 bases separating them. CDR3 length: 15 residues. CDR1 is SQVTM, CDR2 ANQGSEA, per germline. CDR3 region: CSATEGGFNVDTQYF. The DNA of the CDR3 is TGCAGCGCCACGGAAGGGGGTTTCAACGTAGATACGCAGTATTTT.

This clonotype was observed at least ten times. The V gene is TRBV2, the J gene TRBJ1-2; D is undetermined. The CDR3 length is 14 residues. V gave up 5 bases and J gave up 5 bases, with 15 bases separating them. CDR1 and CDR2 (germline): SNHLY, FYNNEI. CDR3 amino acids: CASSSARSPYGYTF. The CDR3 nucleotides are TGTGCCAGCAGTTCCGCGCGTTCACCTTATGGCTACACCTTC.

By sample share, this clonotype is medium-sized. The chain's CDR3 is CASSFGTGGNQPQHF. CDR3 DNA: TGTGCCAGCAGTTTTGGGACAGGGGGCAATCAGCCCCAGCATTTT. V usage is TRBV12-3 or TRBV12-4 and J usage is TRBJ1-5; 10 bases line up with TRBD1. The CDR3 extends over 15 amino acids. The V and J ends lost 3 bases and 2 bases, in that order; junction bases with no gene match: 1.

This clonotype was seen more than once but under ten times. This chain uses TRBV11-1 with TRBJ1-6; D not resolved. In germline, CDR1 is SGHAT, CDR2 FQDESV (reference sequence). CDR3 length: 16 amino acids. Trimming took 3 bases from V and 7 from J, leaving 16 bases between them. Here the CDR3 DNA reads TGTGCCAGCAGCTTCGGCGACACTATTGGAAATTCACCCCTCCACTTT. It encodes CASSFGDTIGNSPLHF.

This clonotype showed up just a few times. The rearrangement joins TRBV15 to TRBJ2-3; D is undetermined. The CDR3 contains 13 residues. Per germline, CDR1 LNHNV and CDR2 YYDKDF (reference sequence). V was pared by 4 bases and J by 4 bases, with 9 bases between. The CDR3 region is CATSISLSDTQYF. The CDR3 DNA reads TGTGCCACCAGCATATCTCTTTCAGATACGCAGTATTTT.

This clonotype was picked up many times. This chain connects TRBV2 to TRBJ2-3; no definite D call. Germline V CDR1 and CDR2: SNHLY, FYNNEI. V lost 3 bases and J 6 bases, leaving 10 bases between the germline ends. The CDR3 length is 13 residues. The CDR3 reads CASSDPGLDTQYF. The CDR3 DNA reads TGTGCCAGCAGTGACCCTGGGCTGGATACGCAGTATTTT.

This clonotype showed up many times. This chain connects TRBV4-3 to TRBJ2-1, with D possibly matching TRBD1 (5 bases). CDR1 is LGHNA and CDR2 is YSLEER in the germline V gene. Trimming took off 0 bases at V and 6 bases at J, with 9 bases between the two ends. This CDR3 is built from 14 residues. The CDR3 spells CASSQDRVPNEQFF. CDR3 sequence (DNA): TGCGCCAGCAGCCAAGACAGGGTCCCCAATGAGCAGTTCTTC.

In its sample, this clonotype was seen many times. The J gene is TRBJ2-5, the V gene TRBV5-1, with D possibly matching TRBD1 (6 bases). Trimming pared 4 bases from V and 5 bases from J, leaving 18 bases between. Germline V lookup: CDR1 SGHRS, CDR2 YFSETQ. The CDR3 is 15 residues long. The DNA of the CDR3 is TGCGCCAGCAGCCTCGAACGACAGGTGGGGGAGACCCAGTACTTC. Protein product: CASSLERQVGETQYF.

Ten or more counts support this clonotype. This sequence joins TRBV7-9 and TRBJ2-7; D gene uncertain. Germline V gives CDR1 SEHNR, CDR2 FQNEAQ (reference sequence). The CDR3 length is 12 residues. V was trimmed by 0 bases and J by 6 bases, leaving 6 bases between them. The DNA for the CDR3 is TGTGCCAGCAGCTTAGCGGAGAGCGAGCAGTACTTC. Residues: CASSLAESEQYF.

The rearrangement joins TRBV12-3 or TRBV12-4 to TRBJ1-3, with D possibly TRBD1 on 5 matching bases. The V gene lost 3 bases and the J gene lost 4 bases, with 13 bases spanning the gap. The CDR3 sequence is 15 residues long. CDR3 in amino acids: CASSFGAASGNTIYF. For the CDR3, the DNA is TGTGCCAGCAGTTTTGGGGCGGCTTCGGGAAACACCATATATTTT.

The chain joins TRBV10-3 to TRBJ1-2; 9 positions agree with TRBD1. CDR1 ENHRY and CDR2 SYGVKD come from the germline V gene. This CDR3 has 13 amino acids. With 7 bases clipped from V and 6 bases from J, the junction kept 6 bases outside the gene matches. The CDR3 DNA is TGTGCCATCACTCCGGACAGGGGACATGGCTACACCTTC. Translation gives CAITPDRGHGYTF.

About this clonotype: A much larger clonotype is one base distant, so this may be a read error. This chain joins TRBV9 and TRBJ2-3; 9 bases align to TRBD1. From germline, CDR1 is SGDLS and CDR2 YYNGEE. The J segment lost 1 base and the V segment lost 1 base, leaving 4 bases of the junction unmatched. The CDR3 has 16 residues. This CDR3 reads CASSVHTGGGTDTQYF. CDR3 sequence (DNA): TGTGCCAGCAGCGTACATACAGGGGGCGGCACAGATACGCAGTATTTT.

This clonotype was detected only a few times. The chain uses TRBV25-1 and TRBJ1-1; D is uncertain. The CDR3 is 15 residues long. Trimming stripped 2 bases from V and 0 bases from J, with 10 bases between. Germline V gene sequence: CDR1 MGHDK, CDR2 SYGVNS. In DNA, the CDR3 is TGTGCCAGCAGTGAACCCGGACTTCTGAACACTGAAGCTTTCTTT. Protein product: CASSEPGLLNTEAFF.

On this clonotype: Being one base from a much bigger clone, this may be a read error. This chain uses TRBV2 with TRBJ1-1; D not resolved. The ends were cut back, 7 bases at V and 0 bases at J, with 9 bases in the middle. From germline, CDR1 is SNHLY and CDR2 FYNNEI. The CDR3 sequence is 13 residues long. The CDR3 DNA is TGTGCCAGCATAGATAATTTGAACACTGAAGCTTTCTTT. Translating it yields CASIDNLNTEAFF.

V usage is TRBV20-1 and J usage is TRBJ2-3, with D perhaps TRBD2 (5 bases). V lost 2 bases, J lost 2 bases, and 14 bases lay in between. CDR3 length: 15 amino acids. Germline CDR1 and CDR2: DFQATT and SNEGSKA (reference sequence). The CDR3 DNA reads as TGCAGTGCTAGAAGCGGAGAAGAGGACACAGATACGCAGTATTTT. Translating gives CSARSGEEDTDTQYF.

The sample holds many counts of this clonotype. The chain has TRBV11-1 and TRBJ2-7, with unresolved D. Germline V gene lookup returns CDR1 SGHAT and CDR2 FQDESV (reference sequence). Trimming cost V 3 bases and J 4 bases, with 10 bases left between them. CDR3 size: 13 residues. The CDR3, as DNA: TGTGCCAGCAGCTTGGGAACCCATTACGAGCAGTACTTC. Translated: CASSLGTHYEQYF.

CDR3 protein: CSVDFSGETNEKLFF. CDR3 sequence (DNA): TGCAGCGTTGATTTTTCGGGCGAGACTAATGAAAAACTGTTTTTT. This chain joins TRBV29-1 and TRBJ1-4; no clear D. The CDR3 has 15 residues. The V gene lost 3 bases and the J gene lost 2 bases, with 13 bases spanning the gap. From germline, CDR1 is SQVTM and CDR2 ANQGSEA.

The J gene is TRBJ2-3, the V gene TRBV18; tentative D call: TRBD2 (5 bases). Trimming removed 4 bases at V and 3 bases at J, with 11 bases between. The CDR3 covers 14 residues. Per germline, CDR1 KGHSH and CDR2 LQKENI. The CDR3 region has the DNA TGTGCCAGCTCACGCTCAGCGGATACAGATACGCAGTATTTT. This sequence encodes CASSRSADTDTQYF.

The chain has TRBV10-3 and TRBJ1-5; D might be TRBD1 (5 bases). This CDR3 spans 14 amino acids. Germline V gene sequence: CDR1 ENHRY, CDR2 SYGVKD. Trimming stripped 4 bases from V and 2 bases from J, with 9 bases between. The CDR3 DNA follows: TGTGCCATCAGTGGGGGGGAACGCAATCAGCCCCAGCATTTT. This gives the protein CAISGGERNQPQHF.

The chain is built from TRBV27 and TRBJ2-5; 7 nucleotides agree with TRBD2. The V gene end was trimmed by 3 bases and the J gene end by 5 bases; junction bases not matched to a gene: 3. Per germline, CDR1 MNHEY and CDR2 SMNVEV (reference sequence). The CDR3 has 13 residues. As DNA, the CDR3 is TGTGCCAGCAGTTTTCGGGGAGGGGAGACCCAGTACTTC. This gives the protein CASSFRGGETQYF.

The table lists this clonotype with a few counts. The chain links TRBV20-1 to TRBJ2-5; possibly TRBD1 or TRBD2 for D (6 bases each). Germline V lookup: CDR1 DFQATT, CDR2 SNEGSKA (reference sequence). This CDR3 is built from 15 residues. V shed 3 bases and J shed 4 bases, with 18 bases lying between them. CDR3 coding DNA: TGCAGTGCTAGGGGAAGCCCCGAGGGGGGAGAGACCCAGTACTTC. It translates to CSARGSPEGGETQYF.

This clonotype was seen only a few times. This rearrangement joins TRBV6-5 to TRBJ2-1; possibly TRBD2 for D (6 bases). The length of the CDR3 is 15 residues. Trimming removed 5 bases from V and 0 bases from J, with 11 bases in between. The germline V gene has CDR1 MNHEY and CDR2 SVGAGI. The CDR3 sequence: CASSRDLSSYNEQFF. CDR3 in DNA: TGTGCCAGCAGTCGGGACTTGAGCTCCTACAATGAGCAGTTCTTC.